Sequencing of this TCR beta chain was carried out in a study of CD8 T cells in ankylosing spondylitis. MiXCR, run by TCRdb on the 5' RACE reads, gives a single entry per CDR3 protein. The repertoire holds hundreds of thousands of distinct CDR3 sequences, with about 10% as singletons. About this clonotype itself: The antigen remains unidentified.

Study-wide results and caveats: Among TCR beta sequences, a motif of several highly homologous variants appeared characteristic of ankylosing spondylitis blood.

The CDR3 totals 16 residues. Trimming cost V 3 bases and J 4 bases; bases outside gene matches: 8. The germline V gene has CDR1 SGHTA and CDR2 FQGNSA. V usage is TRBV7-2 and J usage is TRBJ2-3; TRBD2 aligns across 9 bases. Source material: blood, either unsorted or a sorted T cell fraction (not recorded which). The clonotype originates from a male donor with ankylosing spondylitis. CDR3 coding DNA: TGTGCCAGCAGCTTCGGCGCGGGGGGGAGGTCAGATACGCAGTATTTT. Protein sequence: CASSFGAGGRSDTQYF.